This T cell receptor (beta chain) was profiled in a study of T cells after yellow fever vaccination. General study results and limits: The secondary response peaked faster, at day 5 versus 15, but was weaker. Subsequent to the booster, the majority of primary-vaccination clones reappeared (around 97% CD4, 85% to 90% CD8).

Germline-derived CDR1 and CDR2 are SEHNR and FQNEAQ (reference sequence). V lost 1 base to trimming and J lost 3 bases, with 13 bases between them. This CDR3 has 16 amino acids. Making TCR cDNA involved 5'RACE template switching, which added UMIs and a universal primer site. MiXCR, applied by TCRdb to the 5' RACE reads, yields one record per CDR3 protein. The sample carries 95,000 to 100,000 distinct CDR3 sequences, about 5.8% recorded once. This clonotype was seen only a few times. Its antigen is unknown. The source is a man aged 18 to 29 who received the YFV17D yellow fever vaccine. The rearrangement uses TRBV7-9 and TRBJ2-1; either TRBD1 or TRBD2 may supply D (5 bases each). Sequences were derived from CD8+ T cells sorted from PBMCs, sampled 10 days after the yellow fever booster vaccination. CDR3 amino acids: CASSLGGSGHYNEQFF. The CDR3 coding sequence is TGTGCCAGCAGCTTAGGGGGGTCAGGGCACTACAATGAGCAGTTCTTC.